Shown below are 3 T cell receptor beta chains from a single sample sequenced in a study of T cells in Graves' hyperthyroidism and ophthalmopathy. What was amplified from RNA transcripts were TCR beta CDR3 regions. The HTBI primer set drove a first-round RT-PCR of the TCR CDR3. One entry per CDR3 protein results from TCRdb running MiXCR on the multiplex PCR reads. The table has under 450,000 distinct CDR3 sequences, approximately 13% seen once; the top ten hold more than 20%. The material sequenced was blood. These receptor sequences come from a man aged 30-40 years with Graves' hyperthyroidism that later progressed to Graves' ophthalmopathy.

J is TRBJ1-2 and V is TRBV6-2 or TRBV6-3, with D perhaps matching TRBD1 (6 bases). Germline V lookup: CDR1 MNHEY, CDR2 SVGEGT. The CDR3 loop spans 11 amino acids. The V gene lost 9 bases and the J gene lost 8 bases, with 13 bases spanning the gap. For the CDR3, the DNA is TGTGCCAGTTTTGCAGGGGTCGGCTACACCTTC. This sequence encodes CASFAGVGYTF.

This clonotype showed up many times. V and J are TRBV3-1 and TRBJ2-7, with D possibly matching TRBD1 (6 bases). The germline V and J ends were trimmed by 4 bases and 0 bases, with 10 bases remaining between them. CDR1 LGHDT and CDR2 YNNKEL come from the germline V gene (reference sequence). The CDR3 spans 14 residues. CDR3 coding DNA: TGTGCCAGCAGCCCCGGGACACTCTCCTACGAGCAGTACTTC. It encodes CASSPGTLSYEQYF.

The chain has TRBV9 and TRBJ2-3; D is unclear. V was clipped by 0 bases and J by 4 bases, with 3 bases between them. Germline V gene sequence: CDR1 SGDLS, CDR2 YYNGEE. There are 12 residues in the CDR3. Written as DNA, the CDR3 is TGTGCCAGCAGCGTAGGTTCAGATACGCAGTATTTT. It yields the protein CASSVGSDTQYF.